Below are 9 T cell receptor beta chains sequenced from a single sample in a study of blood T cells in healthy people across ages (dated by TCRdb to about 2015). The library was prepared using 5' RACE. This sample was sequenced with an Illumina HiSeq 2500. A second PCR of roughly 7 to 11 cycles was performed with a sample-barcoded 5' primer and a J-beta primer mix. TCRdb itself trimmed the public reads at Q25 with fastp, ran MiXCR and retained productive beta chains. Records with the same CDR3 protein are collapsed into one entry carrying the most frequent genes and DNA. The sample data list 700,000 to 850,000 distinct CDR3 sequences, and roughly 34% of these were observed just once. The ten largest make up 10% to 15% of the sample. Sequencing input: blood. Every receptor here comes from a young man in good health.

Many counts were recorded for this clonotype. The V gene is TRBV6-5, the J gene TRBJ2-5; 8 nucleotides align to TRBD1. The V and J ends lost 7 bases and 5 bases, in that order; junction bases with no gene match: 9. Germline V gene lookup returns CDR1 MNHEY and CDR2 SVGAGI. The CDR3 length is 14 residues. CDR3 nucleotides: TGTGCCAGCACTAGACCCAGGGGGCTGGAGACCCAGTACTTC. This encodes CASTRPRGLETQYF.

The CDR3 reads CSGGPEGGKQETQYF. CDR3 sequence (DNA): TGCAGCGGGGGCCCTGAGGGGGGGAAACAAGAGACCCAGTACTTC. The chain uses TRBV29-1 and TRBJ2-4; tentatively, D is TRBD2 (7 bases). The J call may be wrong; the DNA end is better matched by TRBJ2-5. The V gene's germline CDR1 is SQVTM and CDR2 ANQGSEA. The CDR3 sequence is 15 residues long.

Written as DNA, the CDR3 is TGTGCCAGCAGTAAACAGGGACGGTGGGAGACCCAGTACTTC. Residues: CASSKQGRWETQYF. V gene TRBV25-1 combines with J gene TRBJ2-5, with D possibly matching TRBD1 (6 bases). Trimming removed 5 bases at V and 5 bases at J, with 15 bases between. The CDR3 contains 14 residues. CDR1 and CDR2 from the germline V gene are MGHDK and SYGVNS.

The J gene is TRBJ1-2, the V gene TRBV4-2; 9 nucleotides match TRBD1. Germline V lookup: CDR1 LGHNA, CDR2 YNFKEQ. The CDR3 sequence is 15 residues long. V trimming: 0 bases; J trimming: 12 bases; junction bases outside the gene matches: 11. The CDR3 nucleotides are TGTGCCAGCAGCCAAGAGCAACAGGGGGCGCGGGGCCACACCTTC. As protein: CASSQEQQGARGHTF.

The J gene is TRBJ1-1, the V gene TRBV15; TRBD1 agrees at 7 bases. Germline-derived CDR1 and CDR2 are LNHNV and YYDKDF (reference sequence). V was clipped by 6 bases and J by 1 base; unmatched bases: 8. This CDR3 has 15 amino acids. CDR3 residues: CATSQDRARNTEAFF. The DNA of the CDR3 is TGTGCCACCAGTCAAGACAGGGCGAGGAACACTGAAGCTTTCTTT. Complete variable domain (other parts from reference TRBV15 and TRBJ1-1): DAMVIQNPRYQVTQFGKPVTLSCSQTLNHNVMYWYQQKSSQAPKLLFHYYDKDFNNEADTPDNFQSRRPNTSFCFLDIRSPGLGDTAMYLCATSQDRARNTEAFFGQGTRLTVV.

The chain combines TRBV5-5 with TRBJ2-6; the match to TRBD2 covers 9 bases. Germline V lookup: CDR1 SGHKS, CDR2 YYEKEE (reference sequence). Losses at the gene ends were 3 bases for V and 2 bases for J; bases not matched to a gene: 3. CDR3 length equals 16 residues. The DNA for the CDR3 is TGTGCCAGCAGCTCGGAGCGGGGGGCTGGGGCCAACGTCCTGACTTTC. Translation gives CASSSERGAGANVLTF. The variable domain in full, with the rest retrieved from reference TRBV5-5 and TRBJ2-6, is DAGVTQSPTHLIKTRGQQVTLRCSPISGHKSVSWYQQVLGQGPQFIFQYYEKEERGRGNFPDRFSARQFPNYSSELNVNALLLGDSALYLCASSSERGAGANVLTFGAGSRLTVL.

With respect to this clonotype: A much larger clone lies a single base off, so this may be a read error. The chain has TRBV12-3 or TRBV12-4 and TRBJ2-3, with D tentatively TRBD2 (5 bases). The CDR3 has 14 residues. The V gene lost 6 bases and the J gene lost 0 bases, with 10 bases spanning the gap. The CDR3 protein is CASRDCTSTDTQYF. CDR3 coding DNA: TGTGCCAGCAGGGACTGTACTAGCACAGATACGCAGTATTTT.

The sample holds a few counts of this clonotype. The gene calls are TRBV7-2 and TRBJ1-1; unclear D gene. CDR1 is SGHTA, CDR2 FQGNSA, per germline. The CDR3 is 15 residues long. The V end lost 1 base, the J end lost 6 bases, and 15 bases lay between the germline ends. The CDR3 spells CASSLVSGPEAEAFF. The CDR3 DNA is TGTGCCAGCAGCTTAGTTTCGGGCCCGGAGGCTGAAGCTTTCTTT.

The table lists this clonotype with a few counts. The V call is TRBV3-1, the J call TRBJ2-5, with 8 bases that match TRBD2. The germline CDR1 and CDR2 sequences are LGHDT and YNNKEL (reference sequence). This CDR3 has 16 residues. Trimming removed 0 bases from V and 3 bases from J; junction bases left unmatched: 6. CDR3 protein: CASSQERLAGKETQYF. CDR3 nucleotide sequence: TGTGCCAGCAGCCAAGAAAGGTTAGCGGGGAAAGAGACCCAGTACTTC.